This T cell receptor (beta chain) was identified during a study of T cell repertoires in cytomegalovirus infection (dated by TCRdb to between 2018 and 2020). With regard to the full study: The peptide stimulations were aimed at well-studied HLA-B-restricted epitopes as well as recently identified HLA-C-restricted CMV epitopes, whose presentation resists viral immunomodulation. Donor HLA type was relevant to the analysis, because carriage of CMV infection together with the matching HLA type was indicated by public TCR beta signatures. General conclusions and limits of the study: The ex vivo response was dominated by HLA-C-restricted CMV-specific TCR beta clonotypes, which also provided the single most frequent clonotype in two of eight donors. Cumulative frequency of public TCR beta family members discriminated carriers of CMV infection plus the relevant HLA type in this cohort and an independent approximately 350-donor cohort.

Per the publication, the treatment or condition label means: in vitro stimulation with specific CMV peptide epitopes to enrich CMV-specific T cells. Cut back by 0 bases and 6 bases, the V and J ends lie 9 bases apart. Spanning cysteine to phenylalanine, the CDR3 consists of 14 amino acids. Only the CDR3 DNA stays, 42 bases, in frame from base 1. These reads were obtained on an Illumina HiSeq 1500. Through fastp at Q25 and MiXCR, TCRdb rebuilt clones from the public reads, retaining in-frame beta chains. Rows are combined by CDR3 protein, so each entry shows the most common genes and DNA. For this sample the table gives hundreds of thousands of distinct CDR3 sequences, of which around 30% were detected only once. The ten largest clones take up roughly 13% of the sample. The table lists this clonotype with a few counts. The specificity of this receptor is unknown. Qualities for individual bases were not recorded, and no much larger clone is one base off.

The rearranged chain carries TRBV12-3 or TRBV12-4 and TRBJ2-1, with the D segment possibly TRBD1 or TRBD2, each aligning over 5 bases. The receptor was derived from a human donor in good health (CMV status not recorded). Some clones in this sample may be carry-over from other donors' samples. The sample in question was cultured CD8+ T cells from PBMCs, obtained from culture after CMV antigen stimulation. The CDR3 here reads CASSLAVGTNEQFF. The sequenced DNA: TGTGCCAGCAGTTTAGCAGTAGGGACCAATGAGCAGTTCTTC.